The clone carrying this TCR beta chain appeared a few times. What it recognizes is unknown. In the PCR, 60 Vbeta and 13 Jbeta primers were used. Only in-frame clones appear in the TCRdb table, and some are missing; sequencing was by immunoSEQ multiplex PCR. Here the sample spans over 110,000 clones, more than 75% being singletons. This record comes from a study of cytomegalovirus exposure and HLA in healthy donors. General observations from the study: A link between a missense DCLRE1C variant and TCR beta V- and J-gene trimming emerged from a later analysis. A later analysis revealed that TCR association rates differed between HLA loci, peaking at DRB1 and bottoming out at HLA-C. Later, an analysis showed that TCR beta chains associated with HLA were more clonally expanded than others that were equally common.

In germline, CDR1 is MNHNS, CDR2 SASEGT. CDR3 length: 14 residues. The trim removed 6 bases at V and 13 bases at J, leaving 12 bases unmatched. The chain recombines TRBV6-1 with TRBJ2-1; 10 bases agree with TRBD1. This sequence was found in a woman aged 40 to 50 in good health and CMV-seropositive. Sequencing was performed on PBMCs. The CDR3 DNA is TGTGCCAGCAGGAAGACAGGGGGCGCGACGGACCAGTTCTTC. Amino acid sequence: CASRKTGGATDQFF.